The 6 T cell receptor beta chains below all came from one sample that was sequenced in a study of blood T cell repertoires in COVID-19. The protocol was immunoSEQ multiplex PCR, while the TCRdb copy is restricted to in-frame clones and leaves out a portion. The repertoire holds fewer than 250,000 clones, 84% seen once, with roughly a tenth in the top ten. The specimen sequenced was peripheral blood. These receptors were taken from a woman older than 75 with COVID-19, enrolled during active disease.

The chain is built from TRBV5-1 and TRBJ2-3; 8 bases are a match to TRBD2. V was pared by 3 bases and J by 3 bases, with 6 bases of the junction left unmatched. The germline V gene encodes CDR1 SGHRS and CDR2 YFSETQ. This CDR3 contains 15 residues. CDR3 sequence reads: CASSSSGGLTDTQYF. CDR3 coding DNA: TGCGCCAGCAGCTCATCGGGGGGGTTAACAGATACGCAGTATTTT.

The chain employs TRBV5-6 and TRBJ2-7; D perhaps matches TRBD2 (6 bases). CDR1 and CDR2 from the germline V gene are SGHDT and YYEEEE. This CDR3 has 15 residues. Trimming took off 4 bases at V and 2 bases at J, with 16 bases between the two ends. For the CDR3, the DNA is TGTGCCAGCAGCCTCCCTGGGGGGTACACCTACGAGCAGTACGTC. Translated, it gives CASSLPGGYTYEQYV.

The genes are TRBV10-1 and TRBJ2-5; TRBD1 agrees at 11 bases. The CDR3 consists of 15 residues. V lost 5 bases to trimming and J lost 5 bases; unmatched junction nucleotides: 7. The V gene's germline CDR1 is WNHNN and CDR2 SYGVQD (reference sequence). The CDR3: CASSSSDRGLETQYF. DNA of the CDR3: TGCGCCAGCAGTAGCTCGGACAGGGGGCTGGAGACCCAGTACTTC.

This clone has just a few counts. This sequence joins TRBV3-1 (or the pseudogene TRBV3-2) and TRBJ1-2, with 8 nucleotides matching TRBD1. V gave up 4 bases and J gave up 8 bases; unmatched junction bases: 12. The CDR3 contains 15 residues. Germline assignment: CDR1 LGHDT and CDR2 YNNKEL (reference sequence). CDR3 sequence reads: CASSPTFGQGRGYTF. The CDR3 DNA follows: TGTGCCAGCAGCCCTACTTTCGGACAGGGAAGAGGCTACACCTTC.

CDR3 DNA: TGTGCCAGCAGCTTAGCGGGGGGGTTTGAAGGGAAAGGCTTCTCTGGAAACACCATATATTTT. Translated: CASSLAGGFEGKGFSGNTIYF. The chain couples TRBV7-8 to TRBJ1-3, with TRBD1 as a possible D gene (5 bases). Germline V lookup: CDR1 SGHVS, CDR2 FQNEAQ. Deletions cut 0 bases from V and 0 bases from J, with 24 bases between. The CDR3 runs 21 residues.

The chain joins TRBV6-5 to TRBJ1-2; 7 bases agree with TRBD1. V trimming: 7 bases; J trimming: 8 bases; junction bases outside the gene matches: 10. Germline V gene sequence: CDR1 MNHEY, CDR2 SVGAGI. This CDR3 has 13 amino acids. CDR3 region: CASTDEGAMGYTF. The CDR3 DNA sequence: TGTGCCAGCACCGACGAGGGGGCGATGGGCTACACCTTC.